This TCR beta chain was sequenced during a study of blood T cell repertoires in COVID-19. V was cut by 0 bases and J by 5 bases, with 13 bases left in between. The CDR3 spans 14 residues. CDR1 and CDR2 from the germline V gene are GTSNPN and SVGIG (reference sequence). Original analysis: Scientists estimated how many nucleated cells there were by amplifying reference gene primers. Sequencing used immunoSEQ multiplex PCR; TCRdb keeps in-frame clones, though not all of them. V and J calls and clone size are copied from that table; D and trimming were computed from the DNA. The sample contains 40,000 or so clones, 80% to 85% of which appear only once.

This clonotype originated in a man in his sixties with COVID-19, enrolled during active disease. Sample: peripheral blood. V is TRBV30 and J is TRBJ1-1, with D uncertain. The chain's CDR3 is CAWSVPPGKTEAFF. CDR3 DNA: TGTGCCTGGAGTGTACCCCCAGGAAAGACTGAAGCTTTCTTT.